The 26 T cell receptor beta chains below were found in one sample sequenced in a study of OX40 agonist ivuxolimab in advanced cancers. The table came from immunoSEQ multiplex PCR; TCRdb's copy has only in-frame clones and leaves some out. The repertoire holds about 91,000 clones, with 85% as singletons. The sequences come from CD4+ or CD8+ T cells sorted from blood, collected in a trial of the OX40 agonist ivuxolimab. Source of these receptors: an adult with an advanced solid tumor such as melanoma, head and neck, liver or kidney cancer.

The chain couples TRBV5-1 to TRBJ2-3; 8 bases agree with TRBD1. Germline V lookup: CDR1 SGHRS, CDR2 YFSETQ. V shed 3 bases and J 2 bases; nucleotides not matched to a gene: 5. The CDR3 is 15 residues long. The CDR3 nucleotides are TGCGCCAGCAGCTCAGGACAGGGCAACACAGATACGCAGTATTTT. This sequence encodes CASSSGQGNTDTQYF.

The V and J genes are TRBV7-9 and TRBJ1-2; unclear D gene. The V gene lost 5 bases and the J gene lost 3 bases, with 10 bases spanning the gap. CDR3 length: 13 residues. Germline V gene data show CDR1 as SEHNR and CDR2 as FQNEAQ (reference sequence). Written as DNA, the CDR3 is TGTGCCAGCAGCCAAAGCATCGACTATGGCTACACCTTC. Protein: CASSQSIDYGYTF.

This chain links TRBV5-4 with TRBJ2-7; 11 positions match TRBD2. V was clipped by 4 bases and J by 5 bases; unmatched bases: 8. In germline, CDR1 is SGHNT, CDR2 YYREEE (reference sequence). The CDR3 spans 15 residues. This CDR3 reads CASSATSGSFHEQYF. The CDR3 DNA reads as TGTGCCAGCAGCGCTACTAGCGGGAGTTTCCACGAGCAGTACTTC.

The J gene is TRBJ2-2, the V gene TRBV7-8; unclear D gene. Germline CDR1 reads SGHVS; CDR2 reads FQNEAQ. The CDR3 length is 16 residues. V dropped 2 bases and J dropped 0 bases, with 10 bases sitting between them. The CDR3 is CASSLTSRANTGELFF. Here the CDR3 DNA reads TGTGCCAGCAGCTTAACCTCTCGGGCGAACACCGGGGAGCTGTTTTTT.

The chain joins TRBV5-1 to TRBJ1-6; D unresolved. Trimming removed 0 bases at V and 7 bases at J, with 5 bases between. Germline V lookup: CDR1 SGHRS, CDR2 YFSETQ. CDR3 length equals 13 residues. CDR3 sequence reads: CASSLDRNSPLHF. CDR3 nucleotide sequence: TGCGCCAGCAGCTTGGATAGAAATTCACCCCTCCACTTT.

The chain couples TRBV27 to TRBJ1-2; D possibly corresponds to TRBD1 (6 bases). The ends were cut back, 3 bases at V and 7 bases at J, with 12 bases in the middle. The CDR3 runs 13 residues. Germline V gene sequence: CDR1 MNHEY, CDR2 SMNVEV (reference sequence). The CDR3 nucleotides are TGTGCCAGCAGTTTTCGGGGGGCAGGTGGCTACACCTTC. The encoded protein is CASSFRGAGGYTF.

The rearrangement joins TRBV7-2 to TRBJ2-1; tentatively, D is TRBD2 (6 bases). This CDR3 has 13 amino acids. CDR1 SGHTA and CDR2 FQGNSA come from the germline V gene. The V and J ends lost 6 bases and 4 bases respectively, with 10 bases between them. The CDR3 region has the DNA TGTGCCAGCAGGCCCGGGGGATACAATGAGCAGTTCTTC. Protein sequence: CASRPGGYNEQFF.

The J gene is TRBJ1-1, the V gene TRBV7-9; the D is unclear. CDR3 length: 13 amino acids. CDR1 is SEHNR, CDR2 FQNEAQ, per germline (reference sequence). Trimming took 2 bases from V and 5 from J, leaving 9 bases between them. The CDR3 DNA reads TGTGCCAGCAGCTTAACCGTGGGGACTGAAGCTTTCTTT. This gives the protein CASSLTVGTEAFF. Drawing the rest from reference TRBV7-9 and TRBJ1-1, the complete variable domain is DTGVSQNPRHKITKRGQNVTFRCDPISEHNRLYWYRQTLGQGPEFLTYFQNEAQLEKSRLLSDRFSAERPKGSFSTLEIQRTEQGDSAMYLCASSLTVGTEAFFGQGTRLTVV.

The V and J genes are TRBV6-6 and TRBJ1-5; no clear D gene. Germline lookup yields CDR1 MNHNY and CDR2 SVGAGI (reference sequence). V dropped 7 bases and J dropped 3 bases, with 10 bases sitting between them. CDR3 size: 13 residues. This CDR3 reads CASIDGYNQPQHF. The CDR3 nucleotides read TGTGCCAGCATCGACGGATACAATCAGCCCCAGCATTTT.

This clone showed up just once. CDR3 bases: TGTGCCAGCAGTTCGACAGGGTACTCAGAGGCCCAGCATTTT. Amino acid sequence: CASSSTGYSEAQHF. The chain combines TRBV28 with TRBJ1-5, with 7 bases aligning to TRBD1. CDR3 length equals 14 residues. J was trimmed by 11 bases and V by 4 bases; bases with no gene match: 11. Germline values: CDR1 MDHEN, CDR2 SYDVKM.

The gene calls are TRBV5-1 and TRBJ1-5; D remains ambiguous. Germline CDR1 and CDR2: SGHRS and YFSETQ. V shed 3 bases and J shed 2 bases, with 9 bases lying between them. The CDR3 contains 14 residues. CDR3 nucleotides: TGCGCCAGCAGCTCAGGTTCTGGCAATCAGCCCCAGCATTTT. It specifies CASSSGSGNQPQHF.

The V call is TRBV4-3, the J call TRBJ1-5; no reliable D call. The ends were cut back, 4 bases at V and 2 bases at J, with 15 bases in the middle. The CDR3 is 16 residues long. Germline CDR1 and CDR2: LGHNA and YSLEER. The CDR3 sequence: CASSPDHGEGNQPQHF. CDR3 sequence (DNA): TGCGCCAGCAGCCCAGATCACGGAGAGGGCAATCAGCCCCAGCATTTT.

The genes are TRBV6-5 and TRBJ1-2; D possibly corresponds to TRBD1 (6 bases). The V gene's germline CDR1 is MNHEY and CDR2 SVGAGI. V gave up 7 bases and J gave up 4 bases, with 13 bases separating them. The CDR3 has 13 amino acids. CDR3 nucleotides: TGTGCCAGCAAGGAGGGGGGCTTCTATGGCTACACCTTC. Translating gives CASKEGGFYGYTF.

This chain links TRBV2 with TRBJ2-3; 8 bases are a match to TRBD2. Per germline, CDR1 SNHLY and CDR2 FYNNEI. V shed 7 bases and J 4 bases; nucleotides not matched to a gene: 10. This CDR3 is 15 amino acids long. The CDR3 nucleotides are TGTGCCAGCAACCAAAGACTAGCGTTTGCAGATACGCAGTATTTT. Translation gives CASNQRLAFADTQYF. Full variable domain (remainder filled in from reference TRBV2 and TRBJ2-3): EPEVTQTPSHQVTQMGQEVILRCVPISNHLYFYWYRQILGQKVEFLVSFYNNEISEKSEIFDDQFSVERPDGSNFTLKIRSTKLEDSAMYFCASNQRLAFADTQYFGPGTRLTVL.

This CDR3 reads CASSHANTEAFF. The DNA for the CDR3 is TGTGCCAGCTCACACGCGAACACTGAAGCTTTCTTT. J is TRBJ1-1 and V is TRBV18, with D uncertain. In germline, CDR1 is KGHSH, CDR2 LQKENI. Trimming pared 4 bases from V and 1 base from J, leaving 4 bases between. The CDR3 sequence is 12 residues long.

V is TRBV6-1 and J is TRBJ2-2; TRBD1 matches at 10 bases. The CDR3 contains 13 residues. The ends lost 11 bases at V and 6 bases at J; junction bases unmatched: 6. Germline V gene lookup returns CDR1 MNHNS and CDR2 SASEGT. The CDR3 loop reads CAGRQGAAGELFF. In nucleotides, the CDR3 is TGTGCCGGAAGACAGGGGGCGGCCGGGGAGCTGTTTTTT.

The rearrangement uses TRBV7-3 and TRBJ2-3; D is unresolved. The CDR3 consists of 12 residues. Germline V gives CDR1 SGHTA, CDR2 FQGTGA. Trimming took 2 bases from V and 6 from J, leaving 6 bases between them. The CDR3 coding sequence is TGTGCCAGCAGCTTATTTGGGGATACGCAGTATTTT. This codes for CASSLFGDTQYF.

The chain is built from TRBV19 and TRBJ2-3; 14 bases line up with TRBD2. Germline V gene data show CDR1 as LNHDA and CDR2 as SQIVND (reference sequence). CDR3 length: 14 amino acids. The V gene end was trimmed by 8 bases and the J gene end by 5 bases; junction bases not matched to a gene: 3. The CDR3 is CASRLAGGRDTQYF. Here the CDR3 DNA reads TGTGCCAGTCGACTAGCGGGGGGGCGAGATACGCAGTATTTT.

The chain combines TRBV7-2 with TRBJ1-5; a possible D gene is TRBD1 (6 bases). Germline assignment: CDR1 SGHTA and CDR2 FQGNSA. Between the trimmed V and J ends, which lost 2 bases and 9 bases, there was a span of 8 bases. This CDR3 has 12 residues. The CDR3 spells CASSLRGGPQHF. CDR3 coding DNA: TGTGCCAGCAGCTTAAGGGGGGGGCCCCAGCATTTT.

This clone was seen a single time. The CDR3 DNA reads TGTGCCAGCAGGAAACAAGGGGTGATCGAGACCCAGTACTTC. The encoded protein is CASRKQGVIETQYF. The chain carries TRBV7-2 and TRBJ2-5; a possible D gene is TRBD1 (5 bases). Germline assignment: CDR1 SGHTA and CDR2 FQGNSA. Trimming pared 6 bases from V and 5 bases from J, leaving 16 bases between. This CDR3 contains 14 residues.

The V call is TRBV7-3, the J call TRBJ2-2; TRBD1 matches at 9 bases. The V gene's germline CDR1 is SGHTA and CDR2 FQGTGA. Losses at the gene ends were 5 bases for V and 5 bases for J; bases not matched to a gene: 15. The length of the CDR3 is 18 residues. The CDR3 region has the DNA TGTGCCAGCAGCAAACGGACAGGGGTGACATTGAATACCGGGGAGCTGTTTTTT. It encodes CASSKRTGVTLNTGELFF.

J is TRBJ1-1 and V is TRBV4-2; D is perhaps TRBD1 (5 bases). The germline V gene has CDR1 LGHNA and CDR2 YNFKEQ. The germline V and J ends were trimmed by 0 bases and 11 bases, with 16 bases remaining between them. This CDR3 has 14 amino acids. The CDR3 loop is CASSQDRGLLRAFF. The CDR3 DNA reads as TGTGCCAGCAGCCAAGATAGGGGACTTTTACGGGCTTTCTTT.

The chain recombines TRBV28 with TRBJ1-5; D is possibly TRBD1 (6 bases). Germline-derived CDR1 and CDR2 are MDHEN and SYDVKM. Trimming pared 3 bases from V and 5 bases from J, leaving 20 bases between. The CDR3 spans 17 residues. CDR3 DNA: TGTGCCAGCAGTTTTAGGGTGGACAGATTAGTATATCAGCCCCAGCATTTT. Translation gives CASSFRVDRLVYQPQHF.

The J gene is TRBJ2-2, the V gene TRBV2; D remains ambiguous. Trimming removed 4 bases from V and 3 bases from J, with 9 bases in between. Per the germline V gene, CDR1 is SNHLY and CDR2 is FYNNEI. The CDR3 is made up of 14 amino acids. This CDR3 reads CASSGTTYTGELFF. In DNA form, the CDR3 reads TGTGCCAGCAGTGGGACCACGTACACCGGGGAGCTGTTTTTT.

The chain employs TRBV19 and TRBJ2-1; D is ambiguous. CDR1 LNHDA and CDR2 SQIVND come from the germline V gene (reference sequence). The CDR3 loop spans 14 amino acids. The V gene lost 4 bases and the J gene lost 0 bases, with 7 bases spanning the gap. The CDR3 here is CASSKLGSYNEQFF. The DNA for the CDR3 is TGTGCCAGTAGTAAACTGGGCTCCTACAATGAGCAGTTCTTC.

This chain joins TRBV27 and TRBJ1-2; tentatively, D is TRBD1 (5 bases). The CDR3 covers 13 residues. Between the trimmed V and J ends, which lost 2 bases and 6 bases, there was a span of 10 bases. Germline V gene lookup returns CDR1 MNHEY and CDR2 SMNVEV (reference sequence). This CDR3 reads CASSLVWGNGYTF. The CDR3 bases are TGTGCCAGCAGTTTAGTCTGGGGGAATGGCTACACCTTC.